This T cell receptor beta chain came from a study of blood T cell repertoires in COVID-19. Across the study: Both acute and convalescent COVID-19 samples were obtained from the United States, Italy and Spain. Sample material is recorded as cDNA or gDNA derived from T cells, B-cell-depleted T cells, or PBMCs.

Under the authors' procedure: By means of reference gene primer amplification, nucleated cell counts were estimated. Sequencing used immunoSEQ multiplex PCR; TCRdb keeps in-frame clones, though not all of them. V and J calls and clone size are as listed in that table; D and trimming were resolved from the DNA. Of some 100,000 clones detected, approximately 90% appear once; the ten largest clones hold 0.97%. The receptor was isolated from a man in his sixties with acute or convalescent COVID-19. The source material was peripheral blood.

DNA of the CDR3: TGTGCCACCAGTAAAACAGGGGGCACGGAGACCCAGTACTTC. This translates into CATSKTGGTETQYF. The V gene is TRBV24-1, the J gene TRBJ2-5, with TRBD1 matching 9 bases. V gave up 6 bases and J gave up 5 bases; unmatched junction bases: 6. CDR3 length: 14 residues. Germline values: CDR1 KGHDR, CDR2 SFDVKD.